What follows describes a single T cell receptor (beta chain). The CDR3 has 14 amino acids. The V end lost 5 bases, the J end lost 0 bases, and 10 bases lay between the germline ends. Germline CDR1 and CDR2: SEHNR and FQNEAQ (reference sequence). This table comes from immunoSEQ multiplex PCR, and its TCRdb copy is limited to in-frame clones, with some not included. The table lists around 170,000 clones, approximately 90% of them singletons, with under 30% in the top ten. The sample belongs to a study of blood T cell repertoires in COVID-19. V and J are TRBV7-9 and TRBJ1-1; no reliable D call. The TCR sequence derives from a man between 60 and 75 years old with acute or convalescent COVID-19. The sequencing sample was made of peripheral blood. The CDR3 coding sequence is TGTGCCAGCAGCGTCCAGATTTTGAACACTGAAGCTTTCTTT. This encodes CASSVQILNTEAFF.